The rows below give T cell receptor beta chains drawn from one sample of a study of human T cells and chemical hapten exposure. TCRdb reprocessed the RACE reads with MiXCR, giving one entry per CDR3 protein. The sample shows about 140,000 distinct CDR3 sequences, approximately 10% of them seen only once. The sample in question was whole blood, obtained in connection with sensitization to the hapten diphenylcyclopropenone (DPC). The receptors here all came from a woman between 45 and 65 years old with alopecia areata. Some clones in this sample may be carry-over from other donors' samples. CDR3s include the opening cysteine and the closing phenylalanine or tryptophan. D genes are given only for firm matches. Size tells how often a clone was seen (once, few, many) or the class of an expanded clone, and some rows leave it out.

V	D	J	size	CDR3	DNA
TRBV20-1	TRBD1	TRBJ1-2	once	CSAREGQVYGYTF	TGCAGTGCTAGAGAAGGACAGGTCTATGGCTACACCTTC
TRBV30	TRBD2	TRBJ2-7	few	CAWSGTSGYEQYF	TGTGCCTGGAGTGGGACTAGCGGTTACGAGCAGTACTTC
TRBV29-1	.	TRBJ2-7	.	CSAETGAGYEQYF	TGCAGCGCCGAGACGGGGGCAGGGTACGAGCAGTACTTC
TRBV20-1	.	TRBJ2-3	.	CSASDVTQYF	TGCAGTGCTAGTGACGTTACGCAGTATTTT
TRBV20-1	TRBD1	TRBJ2-1	.	CSASGVTGVSNNEQFF	TGCAGTGCTAGCGGGGTAACAGGGGTCTCGAACAATGAGCAGTTCTTC
TRBV7-9	TRBD2	TRBJ2-1	many	CASSFQTSGSHNEQFF	TGTGCCAGCAGCTTCCAGACTAGCGGGAGCCACAATGAGCAGTTCTTC
TRBV19	.	TRBJ2-2	.	CASSIGTGELFF	TGTGCCAGTAGTATAGGGACCGGGGAGCTGTTTTTT
TRBV29-1	.	TRBJ1-5	many	CSVTDGDQPQHF	TGCAGCGTGACCGACGGGGATCAGCCCCAGCATTTT
TRBV12-3/TRBV12-4	TRBD1	TRBJ2-2	many	CASSFVGGQGNTGELFF	TGTGCCAGCAGTTTCGTCGGGGGACAGGGCAACACCGGGGAGCTGTTTTTT
TRBV6-5	.	TRBJ2-1	.	CASSYLTSRTGGNEQFF	TGTGCCAGCAGTTACCTTACGTCGCGGACCGGAGGGAATGAGCAGTTCTTC
TRBV6-5	TRBD2	TRBJ2-7	few	CASSYSAGDASYEQYF	TGTGCCAGCAGTTACTCGGCGGGAGACGCCTCCTACGAGCAGTACTTC
TRBV5-1	.	TRBJ1-1	many	CASSFNPGHKGTEAFF	TGCGCCAGCAGCTTTAATCCGGGACACAAGGGGACTGAAGCTTTCTTT
TRBV30	TRBD1	TRBJ1-4	.	CALNRGPATNEKLFF	TGTGCCTTAAACAGGGGGCCTGCAACTAATGAAAAACTGTTTTTT
TRBV12-3/TRBV12-4	.	TRBJ2-7	.	CASILGPGGEQYF	TGTGCCAGCATCCTTGGGCCAGGGGGGGAGCAGTACTTC
TRBV28	TRBD1	TRBJ2-6	few	CASRNRGDIEANVLTF	TGTGCCAGCAGAAACAGGGGCGATATTGAGGCCAACGTCCTGACTTTC
TRBV29-1	.	TRBJ1-2	.	CSVDRANYGYTF	TGCAGCGTTGATCGGGCTAACTATGGCTACACCTTC
TRBV3-1	TRBD2	TRBJ2-7	.	CASTGGSYEQYF	TGTGCCAGCACGGGGGGGTCCTACGAGCAGTACTTC
TRBV7-9	TRBD2	TRBJ2-5	.	CASSLAAGGKEAQYF	TGTGCCAGCAGCTTAGCGGCGGGAGGCAAAGAGGCCCAGTACTTC
TRBV27	.	TRBJ2-1	few	CASSGRGATYNEQFF	TGTGCCAGCAGTGGCCGGGGGGCCACCTACAATGAGCAGTTCTTC
TRBV5-4	TRBD2	TRBJ2-1	few	CASSPQLAGPEVVQFF	TGTGCCAGCAGCCCGCAACTAGCGGGGCCAGAGGTGGTGCAGTTCTTC
TRBV13	TRBD1	TRBJ2-1	few	CASSPRTGTHEQFF	TGTGCCAGCAGCCCGCGGACAGGCACCCACGAGCAGTTCTTC
TRBV11-3	TRBD2	TRBJ2-1	few	CASSLRGTGGNEQFF	TGTGCCAGCAGCTTACGGGGGACGGGAGGCAATGAGCAGTTCTTC
TRBV12-3/TRBV12-4	TRBD1	TRBJ1-5	.	CASRLNRGSEPQHF	TGTGCCAGCAGACTAAACAGGGGCTCCGAGCCCCAGCATTTT
TRBV7-9	.	TRBJ1-1	many	CASSLAQGNTEAFF	TGTGCCAGCAGCTTAGCGCAGGGTAACACTGAAGCTTTCTTT
TRBV6-5	.	TRBJ1-1	few	CASSYSPDLQGRAFF	TGTGCCAGCAGTTACTCGCCTGACCTACAGGGCCGAGCTTTCTTT
TRBV5-5	.	TRBJ2-3	once	CANSRPGTSTDTQYF	TGTGCCAACAGCCGTCCCGGGACCAGCACAGATACGCAGTATTTT
TRBV4-3	.	TRBJ2-1	few	CASSQDPGGTYGSTNEQFF	TGCGCCAGCAGCCAAGATCCTGGGGGGACGTACGGGAGCACCAATGAGCAGTTCTTC
TRBV3-1	.	TRBJ2-2	many	CASSQAFPGTANTGELFF	TGTGCCAGCAGCCAAGCCTTCCCGGGAACAGCGAACACCGGGGAGCTGTTTTTT
TRBV9	TRBD2	TRBJ2-3	.	CGSSALAGAPDTQYF	TGTGGCAGCAGCGCGCTAGCGGGAGCCCCAGATACGCAGTATTTT
TRBV20-1	TRBD1	TRBJ1-6	few	CSARGQRAEDGAYNSPLHF	TGCAGTGCTAGGGGACAGAGAGCGGAGGATGGGGCCTATAATTCACCCCTCCACTTT
TRBV5-1	TRBD2	TRBJ2-1	.	CASSTSGPAYNEQFF	TGCGCCAGCTCGACTAGCGGGCCTGCCTACAATGAGCAGTTCTTC
TRBV6-6	.	TRBJ2-7	few	CASSYQTTGLNHEQYF	TGTGCCAGCAGTTACCAGACCACAGGGTTGAACCACGAGCAGTACTTC
TRBV24-1	.	TRBJ2-2	few	CATSDPPGAGELFF	TGTGCCACCAGTGATCCACCGGGGGCCGGGGAGCTGTTTTTT
TRBV27	.	TRBJ2-7	few	CASRRTRLVPEQYF	TGTGCCAGCAGACGGACCAGACTAGTCCCCGAGCAGTACTTC
TRBV29-1	.	TRBJ1-2	many	CSGTDNYGYTF	TGCAGCGGGACAGATAACTATGGCTACACCTTC
TRBV5-1	.	TRBJ2-7	few	CASSPGPGTQSYEQYF	TGCGCCAGCAGCCCCGGCCCCGGGACGCAGTCCTACGAGCAGTACTTC
TRBV5-4	TRBD2	TRBJ2-5	many	CASSALLAGRETQYF	TGTGCCAGCAGCGCTCTACTAGCGGGAAGAGAGACCCAGTACTTC
TRBV29-1	.	TRBJ2-4	.	CSVDRGDDIQYF	TGCAGCGTTGATCGGGGTGACGACATTCAGTACTTC
TRBV20-1	.	TRBJ2-1	few	CSARGTAGERVPYNEQFF	TGCAGTGCTAGAGGGACAGCTGGGGAACGGGTCCCCTACAATGAGCAGTTCTTC
TRBV27	.	TRBJ2-1	many	CASSLSHEQFF	TGTGCCAGCAGTTTAAGTCATGAGCAGTTCTTC
TRBV7-3	.	TRBJ2-2	few	CASSLNPTGELFF	TGTGCCAGCAGCTTAAATCCGACAGGGGAGCTGTTTTTT
TRBV11-2	TRBD2	TRBJ2-1	.	CASSPRGGRGIVSNEQFF	TGTGCCAGCAGCCCCCGCGGGGGACGTGGGATTGTGAGCAATGAGCAGTTCTTC
TRBV4-3	.	TRBJ2-6	.	CASSQWLGGANVLTF	TGCGCCAGCAGCCAATGGCTCGGTGGGGCCAACGTCCTGACTTTC
TRBV18	TRBD1	TRBJ1-3	few	CASSRPAQGADTIYF	TGTGCCAGCTCACGCCCGGCGCAGGGGGCGGACACCATATATTTT